Below are 8 T cell receptor beta chains sequenced from a single sample in a study of T cell responses to AZD1222 COVID-19 vaccine. The assay was immunoSEQ multiplex PCR, and TCRdb's table has in-frame clones only and misses some. The sample lists about 88,000 clones, 90% occurring once. The material sequenced was peripheral blood, taken 28 days after the second AZD1222 dose. These receptors were obtained from an adult who received the AZD1222 COVID-19 vaccine.

The rearrangement uses TRBV28 and TRBJ1-1; D is ambiguous. The CDR3 totals 17 residues. CDR1 and CDR2 from the germline V gene are MDHEN and SYDVKM. With 6 bases removed from V and 1 base from J, the gap between germline ends came to 21 bases. The CDR3 bases are TGTGCCAGCAGCCTTATCTTTGAACAGCGAAAGAACACTGAAGCTTTCTTT. This gives the protein CASSLIFEQRKNTEAFF.

V gene TRBV7-9 combines with J gene TRBJ1-1; no definite D call. The germline V gene has CDR1 SEHNR and CDR2 FQNEAQ (reference sequence). The V end lost 1 base, the J end lost 8 bases, and 8 bases lay between the germline ends. CDR3 length: 12 residues. DNA for the CDR3: TGTGCCAGCAGCTTAGGTGGATTGGAAGCTTTCTTT. Amino acid sequence: CASSLGGLEAFF.

CDR3 in DNA: TGTGCCAGCTCACCGGGACTAGCGGGGAGCTACGAGCAGTACTTC. Protein: CASSPGLAGSYEQYF. The rearrangement uses TRBV18 and TRBJ2-7; 13 bases are shared with TRBD2. Germline V CDR1 and CDR2: KGHSH, LQKENI. After removal of 3 bases from V and 3 bases from J, the junction contained 2 bases not matched to a gene. The CDR3 is made up of 15 amino acids.

This chain connects TRBV6-2 or TRBV6-3 to TRBJ1-5; D may be TRBD1 (6 bases). V was pared by 5 bases and J by 3 bases, with 23 bases between. Germline loops: CDR1 MNHEY, CDR2 SVGEGT. The CDR3 length is 18 residues. CDR3 protein: CASSRSVTGITPNQPQHF. CDR3 DNA sequence: TGTGCCAGCAGTCGGAGCGTAACAGGGATTACCCCCAATCAGCCCCAGCATTTT.

In its sample, this clone was seen once. The gene calls are TRBV6-1 and TRBJ2-7, with 7 bases identical to TRBD2. The CDR3 runs to 14 residues. V gave up 6 bases and J gave up 3 bases; unmatched junction bases: 8. The germline CDR1 and CDR2 sequences are MNHNS and SASEGT. CDR3 nucleotides: TGTGCCAGCAGCTTGGGGAGGGGTGGCTACGAGCAGTACTTC. Protein: CASSLGRGGYEQYF.

V usage is TRBV3-1 (or the pseudogene TRBV3-2) and J usage is TRBJ2-1, with D perhaps matching TRBD1 (5 bases). The CDR3 runs 12 residues. The germline V gene has CDR1 LGHDT and CDR2 YNNKEL (reference sequence). V gave up 4 bases and J gave up 5 bases, with 6 bases separating them. The CDR3 sequence is CASSLTDNEQFF. The CDR3 DNA follows: TGTGCCAGCAGCCTGACAGACAATGAGCAGTTCTTC.

This clone was counted only a few times. The rearrangement links TRBV7-9 to TRBJ2-1; D is undetermined. This CDR3 contains 13 residues. CDR1 and CDR2 (germline): SEHNR, FQNEAQ (reference sequence). The V gene lost 3 bases and the J gene lost 8 bases, with 11 bases spanning the gap. CDR3 amino acids: CASSFSAPDEQFF. The CDR3, as DNA: TGTGCCAGCAGCTTTTCGGCGCCTGATGAGCAGTTCTTC.

The chain joins TRBV6-5 to TRBJ1-2, with 9 bases aligning to TRBD1. V dropped 5 bases and J dropped 2; count of bases not matched to a gene: 6. Looked up from germline, CDR1 is MNHEY and CDR2 is SVGAGI. The CDR3 consists of 15 residues. CDR3 coding DNA: TGTGCCAGCAGTCCCCGGACAGGGGCCAACTATGGCTACACCTTC. Amino acids: CASSPRTGANYGYTF.